This T cell receptor (beta chain) was sequenced in a study of human T cells and chemical hapten exposure. Study summary: 0.01% DPC was applied to the upper back in patch tests, which were read at 6 days.

TCRdb reanalysed the RACE reads using MiXCR and keeps one entry per CDR3 protein. The profile shows roughly 120,000 distinct CDR3 sequences, roughly a tenth of them singletons. Time point in this sample: patch test 2, 6 weeks after DPC sensitization. Treatment indicated: therapeutic diphenylcyclopropenone sensitization with weekly scalp DPC. The CDR3 length is 15 residues. In germline, CDR1 is SGHRS, CDR2 YFSETQ. With 0 bases removed from V and 2 bases from J, the gap between germline ends came to 12 bases. A few counts support this clonotype. This receptor was taken from a middle-aged woman with alopecia areata. Some clones in this sample may be carry-over from other donors' samples. The gene calls are TRBV5-1 and TRBJ2-7, with D hard to call. This specimen consisted of whole blood, obtained in connection with sensitization to the hapten diphenylcyclopropenone (DPC). CDR3: CASSLEADITYEQYF. The CDR3, as DNA: TGCGCCAGCAGCTTGGAGGCAGATATAACCTACGAGCAGTACTTC.